This T cell receptor beta chain derives from a study of T-cell reconstitution after alpha-beta-depleted transplantation in children. Germline-derived CDR1 and CDR2 are SGHRS and YFSETQ. The CDR3 is made up of 15 amino acids. The V end was cut by 0 bases, the J end by 4 bases, with 10 bases between. This clonotype appeared many times. What it binds is unknown. Molecular barcoding with unique molecular identifiers was used for the TCRbeta library. TCRdb processed the PCR reads anew with MiXCR; each CDR3 protein has one entry. Of approximately 130,000 distinct CDR3 sequences in the sample, roughly 10% were seen once. Overall study results and limits: Several hundred expanded graft clones reportedly supplied alpha-beta T cells about two months after transplant. Elevated TCRbeta diversity at day 60 was traced, in some patients, to surviving recipient T cells and thymic progenitors.

The sample here was PBMCs, mostly from graft donor cells, taken 180 days after TCRalphabeta/CD19-depleted stem cell transplant. This sequence originates from a girl under two years old who had a stem cell transplant for combined immunodeficiency, so the T cells may come from the graft donor. The gene calls are TRBV5-1 and TRBJ2-2; tentatively, D is TRBD1 (5 bases). The CDR3 DNA is TGCGCCAGCAGCTTGGACTCCCAGGGCACCGGGGAGCTGTTTTTT. Translating it yields CASSLDSQGTGELFF. The variable domain in full, completed from reference TRBV5-1 and TRBJ2-2, reads KAGVTQTPRYLIKTRGQQVTLSCSPISGHRSVSWYQQTPGQGLQFLFEYFSETQRNKGNFPGRFSGRQFSNSRSEMNVSTLELGDSALYLCASSLDSQGTGELFFGEGSRLTVL.